The 17 T cell receptor beta chains reported below all come from one sample, sequenced in a study of siplizumab effects on memory and regulatory T cells (dated by TCRdb to the late 2010s). Preparation of the library involved the immunoSEQ multiplex PCR assay. TCRdb holds this immuneACCESS table with in-frame rearrangements only. Some clones are missing; in checked studies, unresolved V genes explain under half, and the rest has no known cause. The sample contains fewer than 120,000 clones, roughly 90% of them found a single time. The ten most abundant clones make up 1.3% of the sample. Sequenced material: CD4+ T cells sorted from blood. These receptors all stem from a human donor in good health.

The chain has TRBV5-1 and TRBJ2-2; 7 bases line up with TRBD1. The V segment lost 0 bases and the J segment 4 bases; nucleotides outside the gene matches: 15. CDR3 length: 19 residues. The germline CDR1 and CDR2 sequences are SGHRS and YFSETQ. The CDR3 bases are TGCGCCAGCAGCTTGGTCGGAGGTGGATCGACAGGGTTCACCGGGGAGCTGTTTTTT. Encoded protein: CASSLVGGGSTGFTGELFF.

The chain carries TRBV11-2 and TRBJ2-6; 8 bases line up with TRBD2. The CDR3 runs 17 residues. The germline gives CDR1 SGHAT, CDR2 FQNNGV. V lost 3 bases, J lost 0 bases, and 4 bases stayed unmatched. CDR3 DNA: TGTGCCAGCAGCTTTAGCGGGACCAACTCTGGGGCCAACGTCCTGACTTTC. Translation: CASSFSGTNSGANVLTF.

The V and J genes are TRBV4-1 and TRBJ2-7; TRBD2 is a possible D gene (6 bases). The V gene's germline CDR1 is MGHRA and CDR2 YSYEKL. V lost 2 bases to trimming and J lost 5 bases, with 16 bases between them. The CDR3 runs to 15 residues. The CDR3 nucleotides are TGCGCCAGCAGCCAACCAGACCGGGGGAGCAACGAGCAGTACTTC. Translated: CASSQPDRGSNEQYF.

The chain joins TRBV11-3 to TRBJ2-7; weak D call: TRBD2 (5 bases). V shed 4 bases and J shed 1 base, with 8 bases lying between them. The length of the CDR3 is 13 residues. Germline V CDR1 and CDR2: SGHNT, YENEEA. CDR3 bases: TGTGCCAGCAGCTACGGGGAATCCTACGAGCAGTACTTC. Translated, it gives CASSYGESYEQYF.

This sequence joins TRBV5-4 and TRBJ2-7, with 7 bases lining up with TRBD2. V dropped 2 bases and J dropped 0; count of bases not matched to a gene: 5. The CDR3 consists of 15 residues. Per germline, CDR1 SGHNT and CDR2 YYREEE (reference sequence). The CDR3 region is CASSFGLADSYEQYF. The CDR3 nucleotides read TGTGCCAGCAGCTTCGGGCTAGCGGACTCCTACGAGCAGTACTTC. The full variable domain, in which reference TRBV5-4 and TRBJ2-7 provide the parts outside the CDR3, is ETGVTQSPTHLIKTRGQQVTLRCSSQSGHNTVSWYQQALGQGPQFIFQYYREEENGRGNFPPRFSGLQFPNYSSELNVNALELDDSALYLCASSFGLADSYEQYFGPGTRLTVT.

The chain carries TRBV5-1 and TRBJ1-2, with D maybe TRBD1 (5 bases). CDR1 is SGHRS, CDR2 YFSETQ, per germline. V gave up 4 bases and J gave up 7 bases, with 17 bases separating them. The CDR3 has 14 residues. CDR3 DNA: TGCGCCAGCAGCCAGGCAGGGAACGGTGGTGGCTACACCTTC. It specifies CASSQAGNGGGYTF.

V and J are TRBV14 and TRBJ2-1; the match to TRBD2 covers 9 bases. The CDR3 has 17 amino acids. Germline lookup yields CDR1 SGHDN and CDR2 FVKESK. The junction had 8 bases not matched to a gene; V was cut back by 0 bases and J by 5 bases. The CDR3 reads CASSQDPRSGGHNEQFF. CDR3 nucleotide sequence: TGTGCCAGCAGCCAAGACCCCCGTAGCGGGGGCCACAATGAGCAGTTCTTC.

The rearrangement joins TRBV2 to TRBJ1-2; D is perhaps TRBD1 (5 bases). Germline V lookup: CDR1 SNHLY, CDR2 FYNNEI. The CDR3 runs to 13 residues. V dropped 7 bases and J dropped 2 bases, with 11 bases sitting between them. CDR3 DNA: TGTGCCAGCAATAAAGGGGCCAACTATGGCTACACCTTC. Protein sequence: CASNKGANYGYTF.

The chain is built from TRBV18 and TRBJ1-4; D call uncertain. Germline V gene data show CDR1 as KGHSH and CDR2 as LQKENI. The CDR3 length is 12 residues. V lost 3 bases, J lost 5 bases, and 4 bases lay in between. CDR3 nucleotide sequence: TGTGCCAGCTCACCGATGAATGAAAAACTGTTTTTT. This sequence encodes CASSPMNEKLFF.

The CDR3 sequence: CASSGGTGMGQPQHF. CDR3 nucleotide sequence: TGTGCCAGCAGTGGGGGAACAGGGATGGGACAGCCCCAGCATTTT. The gene calls are TRBV6-1 and TRBJ1-5; the D gene is possibly TRBD1 (6 bases). CDR1 is MNHNS and CDR2 is SASEGT in the germline V gene. Trimming pared 4 bases from V and 7 bases from J, leaving 17 bases between. This CDR3 has 15 amino acids.

This clone was counted once. This chain joins TRBV11-2 and TRBJ1-1; TRBD1 matches 9 bases. The CDR3 runs 15 residues. After removal of 5 bases from V and 6 bases from J, the junction contained 10 bases not matched to a gene. Germline V gene sequence: CDR1 SGHAT, CDR2 FQNNGV. The CDR3 bases are TGTGCCAGCAGCACGTTAGGGGGACAGGGCCCTGAAGCTTTCTTT. Protein: CASSTLGGQGPEAFF.

A single count supports this clone. This chain connects TRBV6-5 to TRBJ2-5; no reliable D call. The CDR3 loop spans 12 amino acids. V lost 6 bases to trimming and J lost 4 bases, with 9 bases between them. Germline loops: CDR1 MNHEY, CDR2 SVGAGI. The CDR3 bases are TGTGCCAGCAGCAACTCGGCAGAGACCCAGTACTTC. Protein product: CASSNSAETQYF.

The chain joins TRBV7-9 to TRBJ2-7, with D perhaps TRBD2 (5 bases). Germline V gene lookup returns CDR1 SEHNR and CDR2 FQNEAQ (reference sequence). Trimming shortened V by 3 bases and J by 0 bases, and 12 bases separated the two germline ends. The CDR3 has 15 residues. The DNA of the CDR3 is TGTGCCAGCAGCTTTTTGAGGGCAGTCTCCTACGAGCAGTACTTC. This encodes CASSFLRAVSYEQYF.

Concerning this clone itself: A junction boundary mismatches the germline segment, possibly from a read error. The chain combines TRBV6-1 with TRBJ2-7, with 8 bases that match TRBD1. The germline gives CDR1 MNHNS, CDR2 SASEGT. The CDR3 is made up of 15 amino acids. The CDR3 here is CASSEADSGQGMPGF. Written as DNA, the CDR3 is TGTGCCAGCAGTGAAGCGGACTCAGGACAGGGCATGCCGGGCTTC.

This rearrangement joins TRBV28 to TRBJ1-4, with D unclear. This CDR3 is built from 15 residues. V gave up 7 bases and J gave up 5 bases, with 17 bases separating them. CDR1 is MDHEN and CDR2 is SYDVKM in the germline V gene. In DNA form, the CDR3 reads TGTGCCAGCACCAGCGCCGGGCCTCTGAATGAAAAACTGTTTTTT. It is translated as CASTSAGPLNEKLFF.

The gene calls are TRBV19 and TRBJ1-4, with D unresolved. V was clipped by 2 bases and J by 0 bases, with 4 bases between them. Germline CDR1 and CDR2: LNHDA and SQIVND (reference sequence). The CDR3 sequence is 14 residues long. The CDR3 DNA sequence: TGTGCCAGTAGTATAACCGCAACTAATGAAAAACTGTTTTTT. Residues: CASSITATNEKLFF.

This clone was found a few times. The chain combines TRBV5-1 with TRBJ2-5, with 11 bases aligning to TRBD2. CDR3 length equals 19 residues. J lost 0 bases, V lost 0 bases, and 10 bases had no gene match. In germline, CDR1 is SGHRS, CDR2 YFSETQ. This CDR3 reads CASSLVPLAGGSYQETQYF. The CDR3, as DNA: TGCGCCAGCAGCTTGGTCCCCCTAGCGGGAGGATCGTACCAAGAGACCCAGTACTTC.